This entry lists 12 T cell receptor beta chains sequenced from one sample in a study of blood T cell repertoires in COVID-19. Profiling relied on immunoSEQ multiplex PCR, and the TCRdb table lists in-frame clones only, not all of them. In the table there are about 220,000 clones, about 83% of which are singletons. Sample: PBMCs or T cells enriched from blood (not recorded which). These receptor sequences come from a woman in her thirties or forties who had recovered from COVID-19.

The CDR3 is CASSPGLAGLWDTQYF. CDR3 bases: TGTGCCAGCTCGCCCGGACTAGCGGGACTTTGGGATACGCAGTATTTT. The rearrangement links TRBV18 to TRBJ2-3; 12 bases match TRBD2. The CDR3 length is 16 residues. Germline assignment: CDR1 KGHSH and CDR2 LQKENI. The ends lost 6 bases at V and 6 bases at J; junction bases unmatched: 10.

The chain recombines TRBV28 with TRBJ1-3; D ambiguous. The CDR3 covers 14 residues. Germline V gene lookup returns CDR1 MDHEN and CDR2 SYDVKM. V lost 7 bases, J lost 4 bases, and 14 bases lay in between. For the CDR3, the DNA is TGTGCCAGCACCCCAGTCGGGAGAGGAAACACCATATATTTT. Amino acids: CASTPVGRGNTIYF.

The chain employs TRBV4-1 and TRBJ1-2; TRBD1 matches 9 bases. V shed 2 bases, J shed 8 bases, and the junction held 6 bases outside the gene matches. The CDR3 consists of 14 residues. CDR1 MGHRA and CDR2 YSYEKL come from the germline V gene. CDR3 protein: CASSQPGQGLGYTF. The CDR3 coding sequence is TGCGCCAGCAGCCAACCGGGACAGGGATTAGGCTACACCTTC.

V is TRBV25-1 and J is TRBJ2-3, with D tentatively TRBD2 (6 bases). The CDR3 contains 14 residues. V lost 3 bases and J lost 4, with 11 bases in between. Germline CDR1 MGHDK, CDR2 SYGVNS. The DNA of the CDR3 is TGTGCCAGCAGTGACGTGGGGGAGGCAGATACGCAGTATTTT. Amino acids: CASSDVGEADTQYF.

The CDR3 DNA sequence: TGCGCCAGCAGCTTAGGGGTTTGGGGTTTGACTGAAGCTTTCTTT. Its protein product is CASSLGVWGLTEAFF. The chain links TRBV5-1 to TRBJ1-1; D is perhaps TRBD1 (5 bases). From germline, CDR1 is SGHRS and CDR2 YFSETQ. The V gene lost 2 bases and the J gene lost 5 bases, with 16 bases spanning the gap. This CDR3 has 15 amino acids. The entire variable domain, with the rest obtained from reference TRBV5-1 and TRBJ1-1, is as follows: KAGVTQTPRYLIKTRGQQVTLSCSPISGHRSVSWYQQTPGQGLQFLFEYFSETQRNKGNFPGRFSGRQFSNSRSEMNVSTLELGDSALYLCASSLGVWGLTEAFFGQGTRLTVV.

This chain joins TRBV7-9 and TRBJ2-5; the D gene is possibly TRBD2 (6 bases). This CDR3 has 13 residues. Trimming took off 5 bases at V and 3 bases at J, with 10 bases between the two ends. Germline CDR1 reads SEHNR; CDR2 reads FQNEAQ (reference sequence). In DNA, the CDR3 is TGTGCCAGCAGCCTTAGCGGAGAAGAGACCCAGTACTTC. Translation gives CASSLSGEETQYF.

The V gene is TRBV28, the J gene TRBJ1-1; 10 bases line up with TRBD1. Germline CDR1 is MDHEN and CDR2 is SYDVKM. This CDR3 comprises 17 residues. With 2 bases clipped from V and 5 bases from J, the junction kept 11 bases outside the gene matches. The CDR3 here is CASSLSTRTGGLTEAFF. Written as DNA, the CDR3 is TGTGCCAGCAGTTTAAGTACCCGGACAGGGGGATTAACTGAAGCTTTCTTT.

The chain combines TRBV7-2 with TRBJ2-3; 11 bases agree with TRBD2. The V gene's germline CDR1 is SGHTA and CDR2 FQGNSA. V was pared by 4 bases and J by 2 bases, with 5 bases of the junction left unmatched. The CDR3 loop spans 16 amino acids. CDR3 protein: CASSSRLAGLTDTQYF. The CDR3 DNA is TGTGCCAGCAGCTCGAGACTAGCGGGACTCACAGATACGCAGTATTTT. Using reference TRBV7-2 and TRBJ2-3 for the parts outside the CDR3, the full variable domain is GAGVSQSPSNKVTEKGKDVELRCDPISGHTALYWYRQSLGQGLEFLIYFQGNSAPDKSGLPSDRFSAERTGGSVSTLTIQRTQQEDSAVYLCASSSRLAGLTDTQYFGPGTRLTVL.

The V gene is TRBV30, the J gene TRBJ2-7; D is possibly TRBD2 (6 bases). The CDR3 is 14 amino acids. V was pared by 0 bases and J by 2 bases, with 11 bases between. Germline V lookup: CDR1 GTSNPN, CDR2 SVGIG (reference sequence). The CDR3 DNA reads TGTGCCTGGAGTGTACTGGGAGGAGCCTACGAGCAGTACTTC. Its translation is CAWSVLGGAYEQYF. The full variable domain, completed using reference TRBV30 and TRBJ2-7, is SQTIHQWPATLVQPVGSPLSLECTVEGTSNPNLYWYRQAAGRGLQLLFYSVGIGQISSEVPQNLSASRPQDRQFILSSKKLLLSDSGFYLCAWSVLGGAYEQYFGPGTRLTVT.

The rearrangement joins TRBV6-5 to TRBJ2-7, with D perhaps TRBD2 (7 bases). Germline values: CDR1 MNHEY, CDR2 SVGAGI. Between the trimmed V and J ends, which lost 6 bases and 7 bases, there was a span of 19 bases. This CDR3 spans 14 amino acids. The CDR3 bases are TGTGCCAGCAGCCCGACGACGGGGGGCGAGGAGCAGTACTTC. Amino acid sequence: CASSPTTGGEEQYF.

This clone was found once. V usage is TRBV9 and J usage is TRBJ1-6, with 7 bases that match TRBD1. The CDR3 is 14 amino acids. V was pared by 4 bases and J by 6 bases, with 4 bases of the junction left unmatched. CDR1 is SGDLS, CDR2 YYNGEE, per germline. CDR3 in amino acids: CASSPGTVNSPLHF. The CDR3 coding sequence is TGTGCCAGCAGCCCCGGGACAGTTAATTCACCCCTCCACTTT.

The CDR3 here is CAWGPRNTEAFF. The CDR3 nucleotides are TGTGCCTGGGGTCCCAGGAACACTGAAGCTTTCTTT. The V gene is TRBV30, the J gene TRBJ1-1, with D uncertain. Trimming left V 5 bases short and J 1 base short, with 8 bases between. Germline-derived CDR1 and CDR2 are GTSNPN and SVGIG (reference sequence). The CDR3 covers 12 residues.